This T cell receptor (beta chain) stems from a study of memory CD4+ T cells and cytomegalovirus serostatus. Study-wide points: The CMV-associated TCR signature appears largely within the CD4+ memory repertoire.

The sort gate was single viable CD3+CD4+CD8-CD45RO+ cells for memory CD4+ T cells. Note on this clone: Antigen specificity is unknown.

The CDR3 is 14 amino acids. V dropped 1 base and J dropped 1; count of bases not matched to a gene: 1. Germline V lookup: CDR1 SGHAT, CDR2 FQNNGV. Method: immunoSEQ multiplex PCR; TCRdb's copy keeps in-frame clones and lacks some. The sample includes about 41,000 clones, 76% of them seen just once. This chain links TRBV11-2 with TRBJ2-7; 7 bases align to TRBD1. Material for sequencing was memory CD4+ T cells from blood. This TCR came from an adult in good health and CMV-seronegative. The CDR3 loop reads CASSLVRGSYEQYF. The CDR3 coding sequence is TGTGCCAGCAGCTTAGTCAGGGGGTCCTACGAGCAGTACTTC. Variable domain in full (rest from reference TRBV11-2 and TRBJ2-7): EAGVAQSPRYKIIEKRQSVAFWCNPISGHATLYWYQQILGQGPKLLIQFQNNGVVDDSQLPKDRFSAERLKGVDSTLKIQPAKLEDSAVYLCASSLVRGSYEQYFGPGTRLTVT.